This T cell receptor beta chain was recovered during a study of shared clonotypes between healthy human individuals. Measured with immunoSEQ multiplex PCR; TCRdb has only the in-frame clones, and not every one. The sample carries 180,000 or so clones, roughly 93% recorded once. In germline, CDR1 is SGHNT, CDR2 YYREEE (reference sequence). V lost 1 base and J 6 bases, leaving 13 bases between the germline ends. The CDR3 totals 15 residues. The sequenced sample consisted of naive CD4+ T cells sorted from blood. The subset: CD45RA+ positively selected. This sequence was found in a woman under 40 in good health. The chain carries TRBV5-4 and TRBJ1-4, with no clear D. The CDR3 sequence is CASSLRTESYEKLFF. The CDR3 DNA reads TGTGCCAGCAGCTTGAGAACAGAATCATATGAAAAACTGTTTTTT.